These 20 T cell receptor beta chains originate from one sample sequenced in a study of regulatory T cells in long-lasting Graves disease. Construction of the TCR beta libraries employed iRepertoire HTBI primers in conjunction with Arm-PCR of CDR3 regions. MiXCR was run by TCRdb on the multiplex PCR reads, yielding one entry per CDR3 protein. The data show 440,000 or so distinct CDR3 sequences, around 15% seen once. Time point specified: newly diagnosed GD, antithyroid drugs for less than 3 months. The TCR library used RNA extracted from PBMCs. These data also formed part of another study, on T cells in Graves' hyperthyroidism and ophthalmopathy.

Sequenced material: peripheral blood mononuclear cells (PBMCs), taken at new diagnosis, from a patient treated with antithyroid drugs. These receptors were taken from a woman aged 25 to 39 with Graves disease.

This clonotype occurred many times. The chain couples TRBV20-1 to TRBJ2-1, with D perhaps TRBD2 (5 bases). Germline V gives CDR1 DFQATT, CDR2 SNEGSKA (reference sequence). V lost 8 bases to trimming and J lost 0 bases, with 20 bases between them. CDR3 length: 16 amino acids. The CDR3: CSWRASWKSSYNEQFF. Written as DNA, the CDR3 is TGCAGTTGGCGGGCCAGCTGGAAAAGCTCCTACAATGAGCAGTTCTTC.

This clonotype showed up many times. The rearrangement links TRBV7-9 to TRBJ1-5, with TRBD1 matching 7 bases. The CDR3 loop spans 15 amino acids. In germline, CDR1 is SEHNR, CDR2 FQNEAQ (reference sequence). V shed 2 bases, J shed 2 bases, and the junction held 3 bases outside the gene matches. CDR3 nucleotides: TGTGCCAGCAGCTTAACAGGGGTGGGCAATCAGCCCCAGCATTTT. It translates to CASSLTGVGNQPQHF.

This chain joins TRBV5-4 and TRBJ1-5; no reliable D call. V was cut by 4 bases and J by 4 bases, with 9 bases left in between. The CDR3 has 13 amino acids. The germline V gene has CDR1 SGHNT and CDR2 YYREEE (reference sequence). CDR3 sequence reads: CASSVDPNQPQHF. The CDR3, as DNA: TGTGCCAGCAGCGTTGACCCAAATCAGCCCCAGCATTTT.

The J gene is TRBJ2-7, the V gene TRBV10-3, with 16 bases aligning to TRBD2. Looked up from germline, CDR1 is ENHRY and CDR2 is SYGVKD. The CDR3 is 18 amino acids. The ends lost 4 bases at V and 3 bases at J; junction bases unmatched: 9. This CDR3 is CAISGTGTSGRGNYEQYF. In nucleotides, the CDR3 is TGTGCCATCAGTGGGACCGGGACTAGCGGGAGGGGAAACTACGAGCAGTACTTC.

At least ten counts were recorded for this clonotype. V is TRBV30 and J is TRBJ2-1; possible D gene TRBD1, 6 bases. This CDR3 region has 12 residues. Germline CDR1 is GTSNPN and CDR2 is SVGIG (reference sequence). Trimming stripped 5 bases from V and 8 bases from J, with 13 bases between. In DNA form, the CDR3 reads TGTGCCTGGGGTGACAGGCTACATGAGCAGTTCTTC. Its protein product is CAWGDRLHEQFF. Together with reference TRBV30 and TRBJ2-1, the CDR3 gives the full variable domain: SQTIHQWPATLVQPVGSPLSLECTVEGTSNPNLYWYRQAAGRGLQLLFYSVGIGQISSEVPQNLSASRPQDRQFILSSKKLLLSDSGFYLCAWGDRLHEQFFGPGTRLTVL.

The chain carries TRBV2 and TRBJ2-1; either TRBD1 or TRBD2 may supply D (6 bases each). The CDR3 has 12 amino acids. Germline CDR1 reads SNHLY; CDR2 reads FYNNEI. Trimming took 11 bases from V and 7 from J, leaving 15 bases between them. This CDR3 reads CASQGRTNEQFF. The CDR3 DNA follows: TGTGCCTCCCAGGGGAGGACTAATGAGCAGTTCTTC.

This clonotype was detected a few times. The CDR3 sequence: CASSIRGQGNTIYF. The CDR3 DNA reads as TGTGCCAGTAGTATCAGGGGCCAGGGGAACACCATATATTTT. The genes are TRBV19 and TRBJ1-3; D may be TRBD1 (6 bases). This CDR3 has 14 amino acids. Trimming removed 3 bases at V and 7 bases at J, with 13 bases between. Per the germline V gene, CDR1 is LNHDA and CDR2 is SQIVND (reference sequence). The full variable domain, completed using reference TRBV19 and TRBJ1-3, is DGGITQSPKYLFRKEGQNVTLSCEQNLNHDAMYWYRQDPGQGLRLIYYSQIVNDFQKGDIAEGYSVSREKKESFPLTVTSAQKNPTAFYLCASSIRGQGNTIYFGEGSWLTVV.

J is TRBJ1-2 and V is TRBV28; TRBD1 matches at 7 bases. This CDR3 is 14 amino acids long. V trimming: 2 bases; J trimming: 4 bases; junction bases outside the gene matches: 4. The germline gives CDR1 MDHEN, CDR2 SYDVKM. This CDR3 is CASSLDRVGYGYTF. CDR3 sequence (DNA): TGTGCCAGCAGTTTAGACAGGGTGGGCTATGGCTACACCTTC.

This clonotype was seen only a few times. The CDR3 region is CAVEGESTDTQYF. DNA of the CDR3: TGTGCCGTCGAGGGGGAATCCACAGATACGCAGTATTTT. The rearrangement joins TRBV28 to TRBJ2-3; a possible D gene is TRBD1 (6 bases). Germline CDR1 MDHEN, CDR2 SYDVKM. V shed 11 bases and J shed 2 bases, with 14 bases lying between them. The CDR3 runs to 13 residues.

Many counts were recorded for this clonotype. V gene TRBV27 combines with J gene TRBJ1-1; 7 bases align to TRBD1. The germline gives CDR1 MNHEY, CDR2 SMNVEV (reference sequence). V trimming: 3 bases; J trimming: 1 base; junction bases outside the gene matches: 5. This CDR3 has 15 amino acids. CDR3 bases: TGTGCCAGCAGTTTGGTGGGACAGTCGAACACTGAAGCTTTCTTT. Encoded protein: CASSLVGQSNTEAFF.

The chain links TRBV29-1 to TRBJ2-7; 8 bases are shared with TRBD1. The V and J ends lost 4 bases and 0 bases, in that order; junction bases with no gene match: 14. This CDR3 contains 17 residues. The germline V gene encodes CDR1 SQVTM and CDR2 ANQGSEA. The chain's CDR3 is CSVVVVERTGSSYEQYF. The CDR3 DNA is TGCAGCGTTGTAGTAGTTGAAAGGACAGGGAGCTCCTACGAGCAGTACTTC.

This clonotype was recorded at least ten times. The chain recombines TRBV28 with TRBJ2-3, with 12 bases lining up with TRBD2. The V and J ends lost 1 base and 6 bases, in that order; junction bases with no gene match: 11. There are 18 residues in the CDR3. Germline V gives CDR1 MDHEN, CDR2 SYDVKM. In DNA, the CDR3 is TGTGCCAGCAGTTTATTTGGTCGGCTAGCGGGAGGGCGGGATACGCAGTATTTT. Translated, it gives CASSLFGRLAGGRDTQYF.

Concerning this clonotype itself: A much larger clone differs from this one at a single base, so this may be a read error. This chain uses TRBV4-1 with TRBJ1-1; D call uncertain. The CDR3 totals 13 residues. Germline V lookup: CDR1 MGHRA, CDR2 YSYEKL. This CDR3 is CASRPTVNTEASF. The CDR3 DNA is TGCGCCAGCAGACCTACAGTGAACACTGAAGCTTCCTTT.

In this sample, this clonotype turned up many times. Germline is not matched at one junction end, which may reflect a read error. The genes are TRBV7-7 and TRBJ2-7; either TRBD1 or TRBD2 may fit D (5 bases each). Germline CDR1 SSHAT, CDR2 FNYEAQ (reference sequence). The CDR3 totals 13 residues. CDR3 sequence reads: CASSRDLSYEQYF. CDR3 DNA: TGTGCTAGCAGCCGGGACCTCTCCTACGAGCAGTACTTC.

This clonotype has a count of ten or more. This chain connects TRBV3-1 to TRBJ2-2; D call uncertain. Germline V gives CDR1 LGHDT, CDR2 YNNKEL (reference sequence). Deletions cut 7 bases from V and 8 bases from J, with 14 bases between. The CDR3 spans 13 residues. CDR3 loop: CASTEPLGGELFF. Here the CDR3 DNA reads TGTGCCAGCACCGAACCTCTGGGGGGGGAGCTGTTTTTT. Full variable domain (missing parts from reference TRBV3-1 and TRBJ2-2): DTAVSQTPKYLVTQMGNDKSIKCEQNLGHDTMYWYKQDSKKFLKIMFSYNNKELIINETVPNRFSPKSPDKAHLNLHINSLELGDSAVYFCASTEPLGGELFFGEGSRLTVL.

This clonotype was seen just once. This sequence is one base from a far larger clone and is likely a read error. V gene TRBV6-2 or TRBV6-3 combines with J gene TRBJ2-7; D call uncertain. The CDR3 covers 14 residues. V dropped 5 bases and J dropped 9 bases, with 20 bases sitting between them. Germline loops: CDR1 MNHEY, CDR2 SVGEGT. CDR3 amino acids: CASSGPRRVQWQYF. The CDR3, as DNA: TGTGCCAGCAGTGGACCGAGACGCGTCCAGTGGCAGTACTTC.

This clonotype showed up many times. This chain connects TRBV29-1 to TRBJ1-1; perhaps TRBD1 as D (5 bases). This CDR3 is built from 13 residues. CDR1 is SQVTM, CDR2 ANQGSEA, per germline. V gave up 5 bases and J gave up 2 bases, with 12 bases separating them. Written as DNA, the CDR3 is TGCAGCGTTTCGCGGGGCTTAAACACTGAAGCTTTCTTT. This encodes CSVSRGLNTEAFF.

This clonotype appeared a few times. The V gene is TRBV28, the J gene TRBJ1-2; D perhaps matches TRBD1 (6 bases). V was cut by 6 bases and J by 8 bases, with 16 bases left in between. CDR1 and CDR2 from the germline V gene are MDHEN and SYDVKM. This CDR3 has 13 residues. The CDR3 is CASSLTGAWGYTF. In nucleotides, the CDR3 is TGTGCCAGCAGCCTGACAGGCGCCTGGGGCTACACCTTC.

The table lists this clonotype with many counts. The chain combines TRBV7-2 with TRBJ2-7; 7 bases align to TRBD1. Germline V CDR1 and CDR2: SGHTA, FQGNSA. This CDR3 comprises 16 residues. With V trimmed by 5 bases and J by 1 base, 11 bases remained unmatched. The CDR3 nucleotides are TGTGCCAGCAGCGTAGAAAGCAGGGGGTATTCCTACGAGCAGTACTTC. Its protein is CASSVESRGYSYEQYF.

This clonotype showed up many times. The chain joins TRBV7-8 to TRBJ1-5; the match to TRBD1 covers 8 bases. Germline assignment: CDR1 SGHVS and CDR2 FQNEAQ. This CDR3 region has 15 residues. V gave up 2 bases and J gave up 4 bases; unmatched junction bases: 4. CDR3 bases: TGTGCCAGCAGCTTACAGGGGGCTCGGAATCAGCCCCAGCATTTT. Its translation is CASSLQGARNQPQHF.